Detailed here is one T cell receptor beta chain. Its antigen remains unknown. The source of the sample is a study of CXCR3-negative and CXCR3-positive naive CD8 T cells. Whole-study results and caveats: Hydrophobicity of TRB CDR3s was greater in CXCR3-positive naive cells than in CXCR3-negative naive cells. Naive subsets showed comparable surface CD5, and TCR interaction strength was also inferred from TRB CDR3 physicochemistry.

By phenotype, naive CD8+ T cells were CD45RO-CCR7+CD27+CD95-. This CDR3 spans 13 amino acids. The germline gives CDR1 MGHDK, CDR2 SYGVNS. Libraries of TRB cDNA were made by 5' RACE and carried UMIs. From its re-call of the 5' RACE reads, TCRdb lists each CDR3 protein once, without DNA. This table lists some 85,000 distinct CDR3 sequences. The chain recombines TRBV25-1 with TRBJ1-2; TCRdb outputs TRBD1, but without DNA this stays unchecked. This sequence originates from a human donor in good health. Some clones in this sample may be carry-over from other donors' samples. The sequenced sample was naive CXCR3+ CD8+ T cells from blood. Subset specified: CD45RO-CCR7+CD27+CD95- naive CD8+ T cells expressing CXCR3 (TNR3+). The CDR3 protein is CASSDGTPLCYTF.